A selection of T cell receptor beta chains follows, all from one sample in a study of T cell responses to AZD1222 COVID-19 vaccine. Profiled with immunoSEQ multiplex PCR; TCRdb holds only in-frame clones, not every one. The sample comprises about 180,000 clones, about 90% of which are singletons, and about 2.1% rests with the top ten. Material: peripheral blood, obtained 28 days after the second AZD1222 dose. All receptors derive from an adult who received the AZD1222 COVID-19 vaccine. The CDR3 runs from the conserved cysteine through the conserved F or W.

>15|TRBV5-1|TRBJ1-3
CASSFGSGAGNTIYF
>16|TRBV4-1|TRBJ1-2
CASSQDLRSQTYGYTF
>19|TRBV5-1|TRBJ2-3
CASSWDSSGGAAYADTQYF
>14|TRBV27|TRBJ1-1
CASSLSGGRTEAFF
>14|TRBV6-1|TRBJ1-4
CASSEVGTSEKLFF
>14|TRBV11-3|TRBJ2-3
CASSLEPGAATQYF
>16|TRBV24-1|TRBJ2-2
CATSDLPGSGTGELFF
>15|TRBV19|TRBJ1-3
CASSIRGGSGNTIYF
>12|TRBV5-1|TRBJ2-5
CASRWYQETQYF
>13|TRBV5-1|TRBJ2-5
CASSFQGEETQYF
>16|TRBV28|TRBJ2-7
CASSPSGLAGTYEQYF
>14|TRBV7-2|TRBJ2-5
CASSLQGPQETQYF
>15|TRBV27|TRBJ1-4
CASRYRVGTNEKLFF
>11|TRBV5-1|TRBJ1-2
CASSLDGSYTF
>15|TRBV6-5|TRBJ1-2
CASSSTLNANYGYTF
>16|TRBV21-1|TRBJ2-1
CASRGIKQGPYNEQFF
>14|TRBV27|TRBJ1-5
CANAQEDSNQPQHF
>15|TRBV11-2|TRBJ2-3
CASSKGGHSTDTQYF
>14|TRBV5-1|TRBJ1-1
CASSLWQRGTEAFF
>14|TRBV9|TRBJ2-7
CASSVGQGTYEQYF
>16|TRBV7-2|TRBJ1-3
CASSSPQPSSGNTIYF
>15|TRBV5-4|TRBJ2-5
CASRNSGGLQETQYF
>14|TRBV18|TRBJ2-7
CASSPPSLSYEQYF
>13|TRBV7-2|TRBJ1-1
CASRPTVNTEAFF
>13|TRBV27|TRBJ1-5
CASSLNAYQPQHF
>14|TRBV6-5|TRBJ2-1
CASRDYRVGNEQFF
>15|TRBV6-5|TRBJ1-1
CASSNAGTGSREAFF
>15|TRBV2|TRBJ1-6
CASSEASAENSPLHF
>15|TRBV30|TRBJ2-2
CAWSHTGSQRRELFF
>16|TRBV30|TRBJ2-3
CAWTTGLAGSTDTQYF
>14|TRBV4-2|TRBJ2-7
CASSQSSGGYEQYF
>15|TRBV7-2|TRBJ1-5
CASSLVEGGGQPQHF
>15|TRBV30|TRBJ1-4
CAWRTEGAANEKLFF
>15|TRBV19|TRBJ2-3
CASSIVAGPQGTQYF
>17|TRBV27|TRBJ1-5
CASSGRTLGYSNQPQHF
>15|TRBV5-6|TRBJ1-5
CASSQMTISTQPQHF
>13|TRBV30|TRBJ1-2
CAWSVQGARGYTF
>13|TRBV24-1|TRBJ1-5
CATRGQGGQPQHF
>19|TRBV3-1/TRBV3-2|TRBJ2-2
CASTPSRPGTGLNTGELFF
>13|TRBV12-3/TRBV12-4|TRBJ1-1
CASSLGVTSGAFF
>13|TRBV27|TRBJ1-2
CASSSGPGGSYTF
>14|TRBV19|TRBJ1-1
CASSVQGWGTEAFF
>13|TRBV2|TRBJ1-5
CASSLQGRGAQHF
>14|TRBV28|TRBJ1-6
CASLEDRGYSPLHF
>16|TRBV3-1/TRBV3-2|TRBJ2-6
CASSLGGFRGANVLTF
>14|TRBV27|TRBJ2-7
CASTSGRGPYEQYF